Shown below are 15 T cell receptor beta chains from a single sample sequenced in a study of T cells in localized non-small cell lung cancer. The protocol was immunoSEQ multiplex PCR, while the TCRdb copy is restricted to in-frame clones and leaves out a portion. This sample has about 18,000 clones; about 85% occur once, and the top ten carry roughly 23%. The sample in question was peripheral blood, obtained before any cancer treatment. Receptors originate from a female donor older than 55 with stage I lung adenocarcinoma.

The chain is built from TRBV28 and TRBJ1-4, with unresolved D. Germline CDR1 reads MDHEN; CDR2 reads SYDVKM. V lost 1 base, J lost 2 bases, and 8 bases lay in between. The CDR3 sequence is 15 residues long. Here the CDR3 reads CASSLSRWTNEKLFF. The CDR3 nucleotides are TGTGCCAGCAGTTTATCTCGGTGGACTAATGAAAAACTGTTTTTT.

The genes are TRBV9 and TRBJ1-6; maybe TRBD1 (6 bases). Trimming took 0 bases from V and 9 from J, leaving 13 bases between them. This CDR3 comprises 15 residues. The germline CDR1 and CDR2 sequences are SGDLS and YYNGEE. DNA of the CDR3: TGTGCCAGCAGCGTAGCTACAGGGAATACTTCACCCCTCCACTTT. It yields the protein CASSVATGNTSPLHF.

The genes are TRBV30 and TRBJ2-2; possible D gene TRBD2, 6 bases. The CDR3 is made up of 14 amino acids. Germline V lookup: CDR1 GTSNPN, CDR2 SVGIG (reference sequence). V was shortened by 7 bases and J by 6 bases, with 18 bases between the two germline ends. Written as DNA, the CDR3 is TGTGCCTCCCCAAAGCATCTAGCGTCCGGGGAGCTGTTTTTT. The encoded protein is CASPKHLASGELFF.

The chain couples TRBV7-3 to TRBJ2-1; D not certain. Germline-derived CDR1 and CDR2 are SGHTA and FQGTGA. This CDR3 region has 12 residues. V was shortened by 4 bases and J by 7 bases, with 8 bases between the two germline ends. The CDR3 here is CASSSDGNEQFF. In nucleotides, the CDR3 is TGTGCCAGCAGCTCTGACGGAAATGAGCAGTTCTTC.

This clone has only a few counts. The CDR3 loop is CASSVGQSGATQYF. DNA for the CDR3: TGTGCCAGTAGTGTTGGACAGTCCGGGGCCACGCAGTATTTT. The gene calls are TRBV19 and TRBJ2-3; D possibly corresponds to TRBD1 (6 bases). The length of the CDR3 is 14 residues. The germline V and J ends were trimmed by 5 bases and 9 bases, with 18 bases remaining between them. Looked up from germline, CDR1 is LNHDA and CDR2 is SQIVND (reference sequence).

The V gene is TRBV6-6, the J gene TRBJ2-3; D is possibly TRBD1 or TRBD2 (5 bases each). The CDR3 runs 15 residues. The V end was cut by 2 bases, the J end by 0 bases, with 9 bases between. Germline V gives CDR1 MNHNY, CDR2 SVGAGI (reference sequence). The CDR3 spells CASSYGGSSTDTQYF. The CDR3 DNA follows: TGTGCCAGCAGTTACGGGGGTTCTAGCACAGATACGCAGTATTTT.

This clone was counted a few times. This chain's CDR3 is CASTRTSATYEQYF. The DNA of the CDR3 is TGTGCCAGCACTCGGACTAGCGCAACCTACGAGCAGTACTTC. The chain has TRBV2 and TRBJ2-7; 9 nucleotides match TRBD2. Trimming removed 7 bases from V and 2 bases from J; junction bases left unmatched: 6. This CDR3 has 14 amino acids. Germline V gives CDR1 SNHLY, CDR2 FYNNEI.

The rearrangement joins TRBV7-8 to TRBJ1-1, with D possibly matching TRBD1 (5 bases). Between the trimmed V and J ends, which lost 7 bases and 3 bases, there was a span of 12 bases. This CDR3 region has 13 residues. Germline loops: CDR1 SGHVS, CDR2 FQNEAQ. The CDR3 nucleotides read TGTGCCAGCAAGCAGCAACAGGACACTGAAGCTTTCTTT. It specifies CASKQQQDTEAFF.

This clone has more than one count but fewer than ten. The CDR3 region is CASSHRQGGSPLHF. The CDR3 bases are TGTGCCAGCAGCCACCGACAGGGAGGATCACCCCTCCACTTT. The rearrangement links TRBV6-5 to TRBJ1-6; 7 positions agree with TRBD1. CDR1 and CDR2 (germline): MNHEY, SVGAGI. V lost 6 bases and J lost 10; bases outside the gene matches: 9. The CDR3 loop spans 14 amino acids.

The chain is built from TRBV7-6 and TRBJ2-5, with 15 bases that match TRBD2. The CDR3 sequence is 17 residues long. The V and J ends lost 5 bases and 5 bases, in that order; junction bases with no gene match: 9. Germline CDR1 reads SGHVS; CDR2 reads FNYEAQ. The CDR3 sequence is CASSSGTSGGYRETQYF. CDR3 in DNA: TGTGCCAGCAGCAGCGGGACTAGCGGGGGGTACCGGGAGACCCAGTACTTC.

By proportion, this clone is large. The V call is TRBV7-2, the J call TRBJ1-5, with no clear D. V was clipped by 6 bases and J by 2 bases, with 8 bases between them. This CDR3 spans 13 amino acids. Looked up from germline, CDR1 is SGHTA and CDR2 is FQGNSA. The CDR3 DNA is TGTGCCAGCAGGGCTTTGGGCAATCAGCCCCAGCATTTT. Translating gives CASRALGNQPQHF.

The chain employs TRBV7-2 and TRBJ2-1, with 9 bases aligning to TRBD2. V lost 5 bases, J lost 0 bases, and 5 bases stayed unmatched. CDR1 SGHTA and CDR2 FQGNSA come from the germline V gene. This CDR3 is built from 16 residues. CDR3 sequence reads: CASSPQAGGSYNEQFF. CDR3 nucleotide sequence: TGTGCCAGCAGCCCCCAAGCGGGGGGCTCCTACAATGAGCAGTTCTTC.

This chain links TRBV7-2 with TRBJ1-2; D perhaps matches TRBD1 (6 bases). The ends were cut back, 1 base at V and 3 bases at J, with 6 bases in the middle. Looked up from germline, CDR1 is SGHTA and CDR2 is FQGNSA. The CDR3 covers 13 residues. The CDR3 spells CASSLGGHYGYTF. CDR3 coding DNA: TGTGCCAGCAGCTTAGGGGGGCACTATGGCTACACCTTC.

The J gene is TRBJ1-1, the V gene TRBV11-2; D is unresolved. Trimming took off 5 bases at V and 0 bases at J, with 7 bases between the two ends. This CDR3 spans 13 amino acids. Germline CDR1 and CDR2: SGHAT and FQNNGV. CDR3 region: CASSRTVNTEAFF. As DNA, the CDR3 is TGTGCCAGCAGCCGTACAGTGAACACTGAAGCTTTCTTT.

This clone appeared once. The gene calls are TRBV18 and TRBJ1-5; D is uncertain. Germline values: CDR1 KGHSH, CDR2 LQKENI. Trimming removed 3 bases from V and 3 bases from J, with 12 bases in between. The CDR3 has 15 residues. The CDR3 region is CASSPFPQNNQPQHF. For the CDR3, the DNA is TGTGCCAGCTCACCGTTCCCACAGAACAATCAGCCCCAGCATTTT.